This T cell receptor (beta chain) emerged from a study of early T cells in non-severe SARS-CoV-2 infection. Whole-study context: Chains were unpaired, as sequencing was done on bulk RNA from unsorted whole blood.

Unique molecular identifiers were attached to individual cDNA molecules. TCRdb re-called the 5' RACE reads with MiXCR, one entry per CDR3 protein. The sample includes approximately 67,000 distinct CDR3 sequences, roughly 10% of them seen just once. Sequencing was performed on whole blood. The clonotype comes from an adult who was a healthcare worker with PCR-confirmed SARS-CoV-2 infection or an uninfected control (not recorded which).

The CDR3, as DNA: TGTGCCAGCAGGGGACAGGTGAACACCGGGGAGCTGTTTTTT. It yields the protein CASRGQVNTGELFF. The chain is built from TRBV25-1 and TRBJ2-2; 8 bases agree with TRBD1. The CDR3 is made up of 14 amino acids. The germline V gene encodes CDR1 MGHDK and CDR2 SYGVNS. V shed 6 bases, J shed 1 base, and the junction held 1 base outside the gene matches.